These 21 T cell receptor beta chains were sequenced from one sample in a study of T cell responses to AZD1222 COVID-19 vaccine. The assay was immunoSEQ multiplex PCR, and TCRdb's table has in-frame clones only and misses some. The repertoire includes 75,000 to 90,000 clones, roughly 88% of them detected once, and roughly an eighth sits in the top ten. The sequencing used peripheral blood, collected 28 days after the second AZD1222 dose. Every receptor here comes from an adult who received the AZD1222 COVID-19 vaccine.

The chain recombines TRBV23-1 with TRBJ2-1; D is uncertain. TRBV23-1 belongs to the ORF category, with a function that is uncertain. The germline V and J ends were trimmed by 7 bases and 10 bases, with 14 bases remaining between them. The CDR3 loop spans 12 amino acids. CDR3 DNA sequence: TGCGCCAGCATAGGAACAGTCCTCGAGCAGTTCTTC. Its protein product is CASIGTVLEQFF.

This chain connects TRBV2 to TRBJ1-1; 9 bases are a match to TRBD1. CDR1 is SNHLY, CDR2 FYNNEI, per germline. Trimming removed 1 base from V and 3 bases from J; junction bases left unmatched: 12. The CDR3 runs 18 residues. CDR3 DNA: TGTGCCAGCAGTGAAGTTGGGACAGGGCCAGGTCGGGACACTGAAGCTTTCTTT. Translating gives CASSEVGTGPGRDTEAFF.

The chain joins TRBV19 to TRBJ1-5; 7 bases match TRBD1. CDR3 size: 13 residues. The ends lost 4 bases at V and 9 bases at J; junction bases unmatched: 6. Germline-derived CDR1 and CDR2 are LNHDA and SQIVND (reference sequence). The CDR3 DNA follows: TGTGCCAGTAGTAGGGACAGCCGGTGGCCCCAGCATTTT. It translates to CASSRDSRWPQHF.

V usage is TRBV18 and J usage is TRBJ1-3, with 7 bases lining up with TRBD1. Germline V gives CDR1 KGHSH, CDR2 LQKENI. J gave up 3 bases and V 6 bases, and 2 bases lay outside the gene matches. This CDR3 has 13 amino acids. The chain's CDR3 is CASSRQGGNTIYF. The CDR3 coding sequence is TGTGCCAGCTCGCGACAGGGTGGAAACACCATATATTTT.

This chain connects TRBV5-1 to TRBJ2-5; TRBD1 aligns across 8 bases. The J segment lost 4 bases and the V segment lost 4 bases, leaving 3 bases of the junction unmatched. This CDR3 region has 13 residues. CDR1 is SGHRS, CDR2 YFSETQ, per germline. The CDR3 region has the DNA TGCGCCAGCAGCCAGACAGGGGTAGAGACCCAGTACTTC. Protein sequence: CASSQTGVETQYF. The variable domain in full, completed from reference TRBV5-1 and TRBJ2-5, reads KAGVTQTPRYLIKTRGQQVTLSCSPISGHRSVSWYQQTPGQGLQFLFEYFSETQRNKGNFPGRFSGRQFSNSRSEMNVSTLELGDSALYLCASSQTGVETQYFGPGTRLLVL.

This clone was recorded once. The chain has TRBV9 and TRBJ2-1, with unresolved D. Germline V gene sequence: CDR1 SGDLS, CDR2 YYNGEE. The CDR3 loop spans 17 amino acids. The V end lost 3 bases, the J end lost 4 bases, and 20 bases lay between the germline ends. The CDR3 DNA reads TGTGCCAGCAGCGCGCCGGGCGGCGAGGAAGCGTACAATGAGCAGTTCTTC. This codes for CASSAPGGEEAYNEQFF.

V gene TRBV19 combines with J gene TRBJ2-7, with D maybe TRBD1 (6 bases). This CDR3 is built from 14 residues. The germline V and J ends were trimmed by 3 bases and 8 bases, with 17 bases remaining between them. Germline V gene data show CDR1 as LNHDA and CDR2 as SQIVND (reference sequence). The CDR3 spells CASSITRVQGKQYF. CDR3 DNA sequence: TGTGCCAGTAGTATTACCCGAGTTCAGGGGAAGCAGTACTTC. Based on the CDR3 plus reference TRBV19 and TRBJ2-7, the full variable domain is DGGITQSPKYLFRKEGQNVTLSCEQNLNHDAMYWYRQDPGQGLRLIYYSQIVNDFQKGDIAEGYSVSREKKESFPLTVTSAQKNPTAFYLCASSITRVQGKQYFGPGTRLTVT.

This chain links TRBV5-6 with TRBJ1-1, with TRBD1 identical over 7 bases. The germline V gene encodes CDR1 SGHDT and CDR2 YYEEEE. The CDR3 loop spans 13 amino acids. J gave up 4 bases and V 5 bases, and 5 bases lay outside the gene matches. Here the CDR3 reads CASRLTGSTEAFF. The DNA of the CDR3 is TGTGCCAGCAGGTTGACAGGGTCCACTGAAGCTTTCTTT.

The chain couples TRBV6-2 or TRBV6-3 to TRBJ2-2; 10 bases agree with TRBD1. V gave up 2 bases and J gave up 3 bases; unmatched junction bases: 6. Germline assignment: CDR1 MNHEY and CDR2 SVGEGT. The CDR3 contains 17 residues. The DNA for the CDR3 is TGTGCCAGCAGTTACCTCCGGGACAGGGGATACACCGGGGAGCTGTTTTTT. Its translation: CASSYLRDRGYTGELFF.

J is TRBJ1-5 and V is TRBV6-5; D call uncertain. Per the germline V gene, CDR1 is MNHEY and CDR2 is SVGAGI. Trimming took off 0 bases at V and 6 bases at J, with 12 bases between the two ends. This CDR3 is built from 15 residues. The CDR3 sequence: CASSYSALGRQPQHF. In DNA, the CDR3 is TGTGCCAGCAGTTACTCAGCCCTAGGGCGTCAGCCCCAGCATTTT.

This chain joins TRBV29-1 and TRBJ1-5; D unresolved. The CDR3 extends over 13 amino acids. Germline V gives CDR1 SQVTM, CDR2 ANQGSEA. V lost 6 bases and J 0 bases, leaving 9 bases between the germline ends. The CDR3: CSVAGSSNQPQHF. The DNA of the CDR3 is TGCAGCGTCGCCGGGAGTAGCAATCAGCCCCAGCATTTT.

There are a few counts of this clone. The chain carries TRBV6-1 and TRBJ2-3, with 9 bases matching TRBD1. This CDR3 comprises 16 residues. Unmatched junction bases numbered 9, after V lost 3 bases and J lost 5 bases. Looked up from germline, CDR1 is MNHNS and CDR2 is SASEGT. CDR3 nucleotide sequence: TGTGCCAGCAGTGATCCGGGACAGGGTTTTGGAGATACGCAGTATTTT. This sequence encodes CASSDPGQGFGDTQYF.

The CDR3 DNA sequence: TGTGCCAGCAGCCAGGAGACCGGGACAGGGGGACAGCCCCAGCATTTT. Its translation: CASSQETGTGGQPQHF. This chain links TRBV4-2 with TRBJ1-5; 11 positions match TRBD1. This CDR3 spans 16 amino acids. The germline V gene encodes CDR1 LGHNA and CDR2 YNFKEQ. V gave up 3 bases and J gave up 7 bases; unmatched junction bases: 8.

The chain couples TRBV12-3 or TRBV12-4 to TRBJ1-1; no definite D call. Trimming stripped 6 bases from V and 11 bases from J, with 10 bases between. CDR3 length: 10 residues. The CDR3 nucleotides read TGTGCCAGCAGCGGACCCAAGGCTTTCTTT. Protein: CASSGPKAFF.

This chain links TRBV28 with TRBJ1-2; no firm D call. The germline gives CDR1 MDHEN, CDR2 SYDVKM. This CDR3 contains 14 residues. V was clipped by 8 bases and J by 2 bases, with 15 bases between them. CDR3 loop: CASGPAGKNYGYTF. DNA of the CDR3: TGTGCCAGCGGGCCGGCGGGGAAGAACTATGGCTACACCTTC.

The rearrangement joins TRBV12-5 to TRBJ1-3, with TRBD1 identical over 7 bases. Trimming took 2 bases from V and 2 from J; bases not matched to a gene: 0. The CDR3 extends over 14 amino acids. Germline values: CDR1 LGHNT, CDR2 FRNRAP. CDR3 nucleotide sequence: TGTGCTAGTGGTTTGAGGGGGCCTGGAAACACCATATATTTT. Encoded protein: CASGLRGPGNTIYF.

This chain links TRBV2 with TRBJ2-7, with D perhaps being TRBD1 or TRBD2 (6 bases each). V was trimmed by 6 bases and J by 3 bases, leaving 9 bases between them. Germline CDR1 reads SNHLY; CDR2 reads FYNNEI. The CDR3 has 12 amino acids. The CDR3 DNA is TGTGCCAGCAGGGAGGGGGGCTACGAGCAGTACTTC. Translating gives CASREGGYEQYF.

This sequence joins TRBV7-5 and TRBJ1-5; no DNA check was done on the table's D call, TRBD1. TRBV7-5 is a pseudogene segment. The CDR3 spans 18 residues. The CDR3 sequence is CARSYADRSGYSNQPQHF. The CDR3 DNA is TGTGCCAGAAGCTACGCCGACAGATCCGGCTATAGCAATCAGCCCCAGCATTTT.

The chain employs TRBV28 and TRBJ2-1, with TRBD2 matching 10 bases. There are 16 residues in the CDR3. V was clipped by 2 bases and J by 1 base; unmatched bases: 2. Per the germline V gene, CDR1 is MDHEN and CDR2 is SYDVKM. CDR3 nucleotides: TGTGCCAGCAGTTTAGCTAGCGGGAGTTCCTACAATGAGCAGTTCTTC. Protein product: CASSLASGSSYNEQFF.

This rearrangement joins TRBV28 to TRBJ1-5; maybe TRBD1 (6 bases). Trimming removed 7 bases from V and 5 bases from J, with 15 bases in between. The CDR3 is 14 amino acids. Germline V CDR1 and CDR2: MDHEN, SYDVKM. CDR3: CASKGGGGHQPQHF. The CDR3, as DNA: TGTGCCAGCAAAGGTGGCGGGGGCCATCAGCCCCAGCATTTT.

This chain joins TRBV7-9 and TRBJ1-6, with 10 positions matching TRBD1. The CDR3 is 15 residues long. The germline CDR1 and CDR2 sequences are SEHNR and FQNEAQ (reference sequence). Trimming cost V 5 bases and J 8 bases; bases outside gene matches: 6. The CDR3 loop reads CASSRGQGLYSPLHF. CDR3 bases: TGTGCCAGCAGCCGGGGACAGGGGCTTTATTCACCCCTCCACTTT.